This T cell receptor (beta chain) is from a study of cytomegalovirus exposure and HLA in healthy donors. At the level of the study: A preliminary data release comprised 91 million or so unique TCRs obtained from HLA-typed donors. Study-level results: Looking again later, the authors saw that most CMV-associated TCR beta chains seemed HLA-restricted. A few CMV-associated chains proved CMV antigen-specific in vitro.

This clone was picked up one time. The target antigen is unknown. PCR amplification relied on 60 Vbeta primers (plus 13 Jbeta primers). Clones were sequenced by immunoSEQ multiplex PCR, and TCRdb holds only the in-frame ones, with some missing. The table includes more than 95,000 clones, around 70% detected once. Sequencing was carried out using PBMCs. This receptor was identified in a man between 40 and 49 years old in good health and CMV-seropositive.

The CDR3 sequence: CASSADRGYTGELFF. CDR3 coding DNA: TGTGCCAGCAGTGCTGACAGGGGATACACCGGGGAGCTGTTTTTT. This chain uses TRBV2 with TRBJ2-2; 8 nucleotides align to TRBD1. Germline trimming cut 4 bases from V and 3 bases from J; bases unmatched to any gene: 4. Germline V lookup: CDR1 SNHLY, CDR2 FYNNEI. This CDR3 spans 15 amino acids.